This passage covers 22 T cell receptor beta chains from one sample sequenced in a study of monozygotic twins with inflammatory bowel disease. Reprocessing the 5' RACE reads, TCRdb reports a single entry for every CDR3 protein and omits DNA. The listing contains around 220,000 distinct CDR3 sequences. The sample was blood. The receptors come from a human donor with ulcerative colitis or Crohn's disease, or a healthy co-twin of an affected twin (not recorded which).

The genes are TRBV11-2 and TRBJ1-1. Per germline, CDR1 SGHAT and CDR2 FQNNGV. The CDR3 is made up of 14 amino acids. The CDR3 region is CASSADLLDTEAFF. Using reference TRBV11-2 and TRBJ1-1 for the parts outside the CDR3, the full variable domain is EAGVAQSPRYKIIEKRQSVAFWCNPISGHATLYWYQQILGQGPKLLIQFQNNGVVDDSQLPKDRFSAERLKGVDSTLKIQPAKLEDSAVYLCASSADLLDTEAFFGQGTRLTVV.

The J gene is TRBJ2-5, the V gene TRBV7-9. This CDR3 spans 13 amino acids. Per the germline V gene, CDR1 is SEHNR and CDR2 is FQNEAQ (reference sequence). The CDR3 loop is CASRPNRGETQYF.

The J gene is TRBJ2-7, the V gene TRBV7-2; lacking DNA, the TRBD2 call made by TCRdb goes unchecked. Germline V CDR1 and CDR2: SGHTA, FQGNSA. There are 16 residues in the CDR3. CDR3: CASSRGLAGELYEQYF.

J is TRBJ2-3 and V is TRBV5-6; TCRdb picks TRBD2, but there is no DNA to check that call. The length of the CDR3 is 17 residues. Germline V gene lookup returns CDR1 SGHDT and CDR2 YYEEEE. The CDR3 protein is CASSLISGSRGTDTQYF.

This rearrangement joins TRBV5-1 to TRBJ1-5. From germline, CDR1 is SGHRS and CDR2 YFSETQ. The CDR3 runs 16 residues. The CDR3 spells CASSYGQLGSNQPQHF.

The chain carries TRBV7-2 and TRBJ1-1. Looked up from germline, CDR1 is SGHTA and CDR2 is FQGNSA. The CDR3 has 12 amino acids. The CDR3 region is CASSLMATEAFF.

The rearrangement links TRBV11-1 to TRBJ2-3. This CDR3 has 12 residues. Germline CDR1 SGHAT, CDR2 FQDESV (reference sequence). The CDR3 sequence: CASSILTDTQYF. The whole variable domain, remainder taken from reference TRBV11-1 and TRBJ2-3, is EAEVAQSPRYKITEKSQAVAFWCDPISGHATLYWYRQILGQGPELLVQFQDESVVDDSQLPKDRFSAERLKGVDSTLKIQPAELGDSAMYLCASSILTDTQYFGPGTRLTVL.

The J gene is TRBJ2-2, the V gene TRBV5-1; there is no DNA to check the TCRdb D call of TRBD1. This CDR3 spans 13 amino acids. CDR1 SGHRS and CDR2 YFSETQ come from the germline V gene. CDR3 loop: CASRPTGVGELFF.

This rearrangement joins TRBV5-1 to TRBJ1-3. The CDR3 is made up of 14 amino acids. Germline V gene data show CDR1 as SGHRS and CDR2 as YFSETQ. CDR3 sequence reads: CASSPDSSGNTIYF.

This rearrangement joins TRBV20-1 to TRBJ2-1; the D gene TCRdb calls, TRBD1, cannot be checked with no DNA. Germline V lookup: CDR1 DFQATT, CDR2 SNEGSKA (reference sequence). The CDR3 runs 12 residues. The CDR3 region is CSAPWGDNEQFF.

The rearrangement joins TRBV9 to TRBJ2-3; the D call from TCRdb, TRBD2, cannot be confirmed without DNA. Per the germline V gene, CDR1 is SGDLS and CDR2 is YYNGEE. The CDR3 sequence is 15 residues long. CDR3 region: CASSVNAGSTDTQYF. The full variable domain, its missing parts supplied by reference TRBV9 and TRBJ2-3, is DSGVTQTPKHLITATGQRVTLRCSPRSGDLSVYWYQQSLDQGLQFLIQYYNGEERAKGNILERFSAQQFPDLHSELNLSSLELGDSALYFCASSVNAGSTDTQYFGPGTRLTVL.

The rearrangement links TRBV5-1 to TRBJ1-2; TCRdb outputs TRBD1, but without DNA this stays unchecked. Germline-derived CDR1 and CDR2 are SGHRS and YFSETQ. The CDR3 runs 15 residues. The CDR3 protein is CASSSGTLANYGYTF.

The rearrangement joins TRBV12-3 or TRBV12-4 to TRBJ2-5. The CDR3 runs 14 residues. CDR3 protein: CASSLVDSKETQYF.

The chain's CDR3 is CASSLVPGQETQYF. This rearrangement joins TRBV5-1 to TRBJ2-5; TCRdb outputs TRBD1, but without DNA this stays unchecked. The V gene's germline CDR1 is SGHRS and CDR2 YFSETQ. This CDR3 region has 14 residues.

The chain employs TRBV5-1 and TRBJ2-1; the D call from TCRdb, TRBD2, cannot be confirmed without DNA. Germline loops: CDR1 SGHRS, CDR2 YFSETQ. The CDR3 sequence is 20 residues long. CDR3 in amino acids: CASSSPPSGRAPRSYNEQFF.

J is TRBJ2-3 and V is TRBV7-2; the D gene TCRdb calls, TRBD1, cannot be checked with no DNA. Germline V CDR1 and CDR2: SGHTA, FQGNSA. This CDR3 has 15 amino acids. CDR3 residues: CASSVAGTSADTQYF.

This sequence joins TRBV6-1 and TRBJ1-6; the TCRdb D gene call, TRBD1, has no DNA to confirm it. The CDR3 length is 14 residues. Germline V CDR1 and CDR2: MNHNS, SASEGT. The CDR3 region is CASSRTGRNSPLHF.

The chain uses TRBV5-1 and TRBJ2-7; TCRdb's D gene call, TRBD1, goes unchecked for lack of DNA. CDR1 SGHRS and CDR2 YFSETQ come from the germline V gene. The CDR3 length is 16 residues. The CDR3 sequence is CASSLASGGFSYEQYF.

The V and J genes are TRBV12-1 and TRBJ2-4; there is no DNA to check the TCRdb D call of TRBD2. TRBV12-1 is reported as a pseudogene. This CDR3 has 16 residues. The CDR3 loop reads CASSSRLAGGKNIQYF.

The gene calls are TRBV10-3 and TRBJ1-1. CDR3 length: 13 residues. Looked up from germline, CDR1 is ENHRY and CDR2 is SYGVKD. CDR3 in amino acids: CAISEGLNTEAFF.

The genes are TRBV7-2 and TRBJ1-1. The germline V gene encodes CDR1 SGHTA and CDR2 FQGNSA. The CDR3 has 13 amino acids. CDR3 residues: CASSLARVTEAFF.

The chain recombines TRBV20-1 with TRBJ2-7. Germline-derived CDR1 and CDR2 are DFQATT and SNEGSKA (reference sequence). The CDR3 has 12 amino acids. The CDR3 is CSAYSRGYEQYF.